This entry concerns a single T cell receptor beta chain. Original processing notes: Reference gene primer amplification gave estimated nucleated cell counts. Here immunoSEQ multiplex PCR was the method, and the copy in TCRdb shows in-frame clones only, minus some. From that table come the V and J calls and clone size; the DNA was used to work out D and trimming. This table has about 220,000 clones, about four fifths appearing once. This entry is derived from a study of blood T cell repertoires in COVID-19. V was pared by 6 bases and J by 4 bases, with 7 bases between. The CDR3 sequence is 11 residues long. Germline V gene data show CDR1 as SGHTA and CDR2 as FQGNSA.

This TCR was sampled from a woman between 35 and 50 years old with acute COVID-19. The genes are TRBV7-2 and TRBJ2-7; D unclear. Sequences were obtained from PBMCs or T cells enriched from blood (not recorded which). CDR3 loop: CASRQNYEQYF. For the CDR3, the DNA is TGTGCCAGCAGACAGAATTACGAGCAGTACTTC.